Following are 26 T cell receptor beta chains from one sample sequenced in a study of blood T cells in healthy people across ages. PCR was performed a second time for about 6 to 12 cycles using a sample-barcoded 5' primer and a J-beta primer mix. TCRdb reprocessed the 5' RACE reads via MiXCR and lists one record per CDR3 protein. The data show roughly 800,000 distinct CDR3 sequences, around a quarter seen once. These data are also associated with another study on T cells of mothers and their children.

The sample was blood. The receptors were sampled from a boy younger than 18 in good health.

The chain carries TRBV20-1 and TRBJ2-6; D is possibly TRBD1 (6 bases). The CDR3 has 14 amino acids. With 6 bases removed from V and 4 bases from J, the gap between germline ends came to 13 bases. Germline-derived CDR1 and CDR2 are DFQATT and SNEGSKA (reference sequence). CDR3 residues: CSAPAGAGANVLTF. In DNA form, the CDR3 reads TGCAGTGCCCCGGCAGGGGCAGGGGCCAACGTCCTGACTTTC.

The chain carries TRBV30 and TRBJ2-3; D perhaps matches TRBD2 (6 bases). The CDR3 consists of 15 residues. Germline CDR1 reads GTSNPN; CDR2 reads SVGIG (reference sequence). V was cut by 4 bases and J by 2 bases, with 16 bases left in between. The CDR3 spells CAWTRTGGPTDTQYF. In nucleotides, the CDR3 is TGTGCCTGGACTCGCACCGGGGGACCCACAGATACGCAGTATTTT.

This rearrangement joins TRBV5-1 to TRBJ1-4; D is perhaps TRBD1 (6 bases). The CDR3 runs to 15 residues. Trimming shortened V by 4 bases and J by 6 bases, and 16 bases separated the two germline ends. Germline CDR1 is SGHRS and CDR2 is YFSETQ. CDR3 DNA sequence: TGCGCCAGCAGCGAAGGGCAGGGGATTGATGAAAAACTGTTTTTT. It is translated as CASSEGQGIDEKLFF.

This clonotype was found a few times. The CDR3 protein is CASSHLGGTETYEQYF. For the CDR3, the DNA is TGTGCCAGCAGCCATTTAGGAGGGACAGAAACCTACGAGCAGTACTTC. This rearrangement joins TRBV27 to TRBJ2-7; TRBD1 is a possible D gene (7 bases). There are 16 residues in the CDR3. V was trimmed by 6 bases and J by 2 bases, leaving 20 bases between them. Per the germline V gene, CDR1 is MNHEY and CDR2 is SMNVEV (reference sequence).

This clonotype was detected only a few times. This chain uses TRBV6-5 with TRBJ2-5; D might be TRBD2 (7 bases). Germline V gene lookup returns CDR1 MNHEY and CDR2 SVGAGI. Trimming shortened V by 3 bases and J by 4 bases, and 12 bases separated the two germline ends. The CDR3 consists of 14 residues. The CDR3 nucleotides are TGTGCCAGCAGTTATGAGGGGGGGAGAGAGACCCAGTACTTC. This sequence encodes CASSYEGGRETQYF.

This chain joins TRBV6-2 or TRBV6-3 and TRBJ1-5; D ambiguous. Trimming cost V 6 bases and J 1 base, with 10 bases left between them. CDR3 size: 14 residues. CDR1 is MNHEY and CDR2 is SVGEGT in the germline V gene. DNA for the CDR3: TGTGCCAGCAGCCCCGGCTGGAGCAATCAGCCCCAGCATTTT. Residues: CASSPGWSNQPQHF.

This clonotype was counted between two and nine times. A single base separates this from a much larger clone, so it may be a read error. The chain uses TRBV7-2 and TRBJ1-2; D is undetermined. This CDR3 comprises 14 residues. The germline V gene encodes CDR1 SGHTA and CDR2 FQGNSA. CDR3 in DNA: TGTGTCAGCAGCTTAGATCCCGGATTGTATGGCTACACCTTC. Encoded protein: CVSSLDPGLYGYTF.

This clonotype turned up a few times. This chain joins TRBV28 and TRBJ1-2; D might be TRBD1 (6 bases). The CDR3 has 13 amino acids. The germline gives CDR1 MDHEN, CDR2 SYDVKM. Trimming shortened V by 8 bases and J by 6 bases, and 16 bases separated the two germline ends. The CDR3 DNA reads TGTGCCAGCCTTGAACAGGGTAAAGATGGCTACACCTTC. Translating it yields CASLEQGKDGYTF.

This sequence joins TRBV29-1 and TRBJ1-1, with no clear D. This CDR3 comprises 15 residues. Trimming removed 1 base at V and 1 base at J, with 13 bases between. The germline V gene has CDR1 SQVTM and CDR2 ANQGSEA. CDR3 residues: CSVEGELGANTEAFF. CDR3 DNA sequence: TGCAGCGTTGAAGGGGAGTTAGGTGCGAACACTGAAGCTTTCTTT.

In its sample, this clonotype was seen many times. The chain links TRBV5-1 to TRBJ2-5; D may be TRBD1 (6 bases). The CDR3 sequence is 14 residues long. Germline CDR1 SGHRS, CDR2 YFSETQ. Trimming left V 3 bases short and J 1 base short, with 10 bases between. The CDR3 sequence: CASSWGTSQETQYF. The CDR3 region has the DNA TGCGCCAGCAGCTGGGGGACATCCCAAGAGACCCAGTACTTC. Full variable domain (missing parts from reference TRBV5-1 and TRBJ2-5): KAGVTQTPRYLIKTRGQQVTLSCSPISGHRSVSWYQQTPGQGLQFLFEYFSETQRNKGNFPGRFSGRQFSNSRSEMNVSTLELGDSALYLCASSWGTSQETQYFGPGTRLLVL.

This rearrangement joins TRBV4-2 to TRBJ2-2, with 9 bases matching TRBD2. The CDR3 consists of 17 residues. Germline values: CDR1 LGHNA, CDR2 YNFKEQ. V gave up 0 bases and J gave up 5 bases; unmatched junction bases: 7. In DNA form, the CDR3 reads TGTGCCAGCAGCCAAGATTTTGGGCTAGCGGGAACCGGGGAGCTGTTTTTT. The encoded protein is CASSQDFGLAGTGELFF.

This clonotype was seen only once. The chain employs TRBV5-1 and TRBJ2-5, with 10 nucleotides matching TRBD2. V lost 3 bases to trimming and J lost 5 bases; unmatched junction nucleotides: 7. The CDR3 totals 15 residues. Germline lookup yields CDR1 SGHRS and CDR2 YFSETQ. DNA for the CDR3: TGCGCCAGCAGCTCGGGGACTAGCGATGGGGAGACCCAGTACTTC. This encodes CASSSGTSDGETQYF.

V and J are TRBV7-8 and TRBJ1-3, with D possibly being TRBD1 (5 bases). The germline gives CDR1 SGHVS, CDR2 FQNEAQ. This CDR3 region has 16 residues. V was shortened by 0 bases and J by 10 bases, with 19 bases between the two germline ends. In nucleotides, the CDR3 is TGTGCCAGCAGCTTAGCGCGGCGGGGCCGGCGGCCAACCATATATTTT. Protein product: CASSLARRGRRPTIYF. The variable domain in full, with the rest retrieved from reference TRBV7-8 and TRBJ1-3, is GAGVSQSPRYKVAKRGQDVALRCDPISGHVSLFWYQQALGQGPEFLTYFQNEAQLDKSGLPSDRFFAERPEGSVSTLKIQRTQQEDSAVYLCASSLARRGRRPTIYFGEGSWLTVV.

Many counts were recorded for this clonotype. V is TRBV6-6 and J is TRBJ2-4; 8 nucleotides match TRBD1. Germline CDR1 is MNHNY and CDR2 is SVGAGI (reference sequence). The CDR3 is 14 amino acids. V dropped 4 bases and J dropped 7; count of bases not matched to a gene: 6. CDR3 coding DNA: TGTGCCAGCAGTTCGACAGGGGAAGGCAACATTCAGTACTTC. Protein: CASSSTGEGNIQYF.

There are a few counts of this clonotype. The rearrangement uses TRBV6-5 and TRBJ2-5, with 10 bases matching TRBD2. Germline CDR1 and CDR2: MNHEY and SVGAGI. This CDR3 has 13 amino acids. Trimming removed 5 bases from V and 3 bases from J; junction bases left unmatched: 0. For the CDR3, the DNA is TGTGCCAGCAGTAGCGGGGGGGAAGAGACCCAGTACTTC. Translating it yields CASSSGGEETQYF.

This chain connects TRBV5-1 to TRBJ1-2, with D perhaps TRBD1 (6 bases). The length of the CDR3 is 13 residues. V lost 4 bases and J lost 4, with 11 bases in between. Germline CDR1 and CDR2: SGHRS and YFSETQ. The DNA of the CDR3 is TGCGCCAGCAGCGTTGACAGGCCCTATGGCTACACCTTC. Translating gives CASSVDRPYGYTF.

The V gene is TRBV3-1, the J gene TRBJ2-1; TRBD2 might be the D (6 bases). TRBJ2-7 matches the DNA end more closely, so the J call is doubtful. Germline V gives CDR1 LGHDT, CDR2 YNNKEL (reference sequence). The CDR3 has 14 amino acids. The CDR3 DNA reads as TGTGCCAGCAGCCCTAAGCCGGGGGCCTACGAGCAGTACTTC. It translates to CASSPKPGAYEQYF.

This clonotype has at least ten counts. The rearrangement uses TRBV7-9 and TRBJ1-2; TRBD1 is a possible D gene (6 bases). Germline V gene lookup returns CDR1 SEHNR and CDR2 FQNEAQ (reference sequence). This CDR3 has 15 residues. The V end was cut by 5 bases, the J end by 2 bases, with 15 bases between. CDR3 loop: CASSKDGGANYGYTF. CDR3 nucleotides: TGTGCCAGCAGCAAAGACGGGGGCGCAAACTATGGCTACACCTTC.

This clonotype was detected only a few times. The chain recombines TRBV6-4 with TRBJ1-1; D ambiguous. Germline V gene sequence: CDR1 MRHNA, CDR2 SNTAGT. Trimming removed 6 bases from V and 0 bases from J, with 8 bases in between. The CDR3 has 13 amino acids. The CDR3 DNA is TGTGCCAGCAGCATATTTATGAACACTGAAGCTTTCTTT. Translation gives CASSIFMNTEAFF.

This clonotype was seen more than once but under ten times. The chain is built from TRBV20-1 and TRBJ1-2; TRBD1 aligns across 8 bases. V gave up 4 bases and J gave up 5 bases; unmatched junction bases: 9. Germline-derived CDR1 and CDR2 are DFQATT and SNEGSKA (reference sequence). This CDR3 region has 14 residues. CDR3 protein: CSATSRTGQYGYTF. The CDR3 bases are TGCAGTGCTACGTCGCGGACAGGGCAATATGGCTACACCTTC.

As for this clonotype: Its ends do not fully match the called genes, so a read error is possible. The chain has TRBV4-1 and TRBJ2-5; D is unclear. This CDR3 has 13 amino acids. Germline assignment: CDR1 MGHRA and CDR2 YSYEKL. The chain's CDR3 is CASSQGVGETQYF. The DNA of the CDR3 is TGTGCCAGCAGCCAAGGAGTAGGAGAGACCCAGTACTTC.

J is TRBJ2-1 and V is TRBV27; D is possibly TRBD2 (7 bases). Trimming left V 5 bases short and J 7 bases short, with 21 bases between. CDR3 length equals 16 residues. Germline V gene sequence: CDR1 MNHEY, CDR2 SMNVEV (reference sequence). The CDR3 sequence: CASSPSHEGGRNEQFF. The DNA for the CDR3 is TGTGCCAGCAGTCCCTCTCATGAGGGGGGGCGTAATGAGCAGTTCTTC.

This clonotype was counted a few times. This chain links TRBV20-1 with TRBJ2-5; D gene unclear. Trimming pared 6 bases from V and 4 bases from J, leaving 12 bases between. CDR1 and CDR2 (germline): DFQATT, SNEGSKA (reference sequence). This CDR3 comprises 12 residues. The CDR3 spells CSAKTRGETQYF. The DNA of the CDR3 is TGCAGTGCCAAGACCCGAGGAGAGACCCAGTACTTC.

This clonotype was observed a handful of times. The rearrangement links TRBV2 to TRBJ2-7; D tentatively reads TRBD1 or TRBD2 (5 bases each). The V gene's germline CDR1 is SNHLY and CDR2 FYNNEI. Trimming removed 6 bases from V and 3 bases from J, with 12 bases in between. This CDR3 is built from 13 residues. CDR3 nucleotides: TGTGCCAGCAGGGAGGACATAGACTACGAGCAGTACTTC. This gives the protein CASREDIDYEQYF.

The gene calls are TRBV12-3 or TRBV12-4 and TRBJ2-1; the D gene is possibly TRBD2 (5 bases). The CDR3 totals 13 residues. The ends were cut back, 3 bases at V and 7 bases at J, with 10 bases in the middle. The CDR3 region is CASSFIRRNEQFF. DNA of the CDR3: TGTGCCAGCAGTTTTATTAGGAGGAATGAGCAGTTCTTC.

This clonotype has just a few counts. This rearrangement joins TRBV11-1 to TRBJ2-1; TRBD1 agrees at 7 bases. The J call may be incorrect, as the DNA end agrees better with TRBJ2-5. The germline CDR1 and CDR2 sequences are SGHAT and FQDESV (reference sequence). The CDR3 consists of 14 residues. CDR3 in amino acids: CASSYVGTVKTQYF. As DNA, the CDR3 is TGTGCCAGCAGCTACGTAGGGACAGTAAAGACCCAGTACTTC.